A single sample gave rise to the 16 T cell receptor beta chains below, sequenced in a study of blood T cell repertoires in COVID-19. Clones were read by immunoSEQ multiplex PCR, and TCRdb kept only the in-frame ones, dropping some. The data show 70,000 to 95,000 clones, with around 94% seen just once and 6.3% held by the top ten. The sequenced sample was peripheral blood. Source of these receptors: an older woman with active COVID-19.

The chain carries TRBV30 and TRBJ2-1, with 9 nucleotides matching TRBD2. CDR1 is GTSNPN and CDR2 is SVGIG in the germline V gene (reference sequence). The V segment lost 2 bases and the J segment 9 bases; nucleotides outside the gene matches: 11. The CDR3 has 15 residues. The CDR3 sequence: CAWSPAGGVFGEQFF. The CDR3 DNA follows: TGTGCCTGGAGTCCGGCGGGGGGGGTTTTTGGTGAGCAGTTCTTC.

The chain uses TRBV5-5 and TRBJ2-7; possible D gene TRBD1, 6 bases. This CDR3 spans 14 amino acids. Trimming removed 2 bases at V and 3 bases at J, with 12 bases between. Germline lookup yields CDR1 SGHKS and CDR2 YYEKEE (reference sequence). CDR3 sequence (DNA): TGTGCCAGCAGCTTCTCCGGGACAAACTACGAGCAGTACTTC. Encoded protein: CASSFSGTNYEQYF. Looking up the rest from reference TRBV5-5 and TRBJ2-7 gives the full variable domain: DAGVTQSPTHLIKTRGQQVTLRCSPISGHKSVSWYQQVLGQGPQFIFQYYEKEERGRGNFPDRFSARQFPNYSSELNVNALLLGDSALYLCASSFSGTNYEQYFGPGTRLTVT.

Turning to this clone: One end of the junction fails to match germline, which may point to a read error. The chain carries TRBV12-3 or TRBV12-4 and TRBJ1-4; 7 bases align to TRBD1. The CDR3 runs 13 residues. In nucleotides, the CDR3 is TGTGCCAGCAGTCAATCCTCAGGGGGGCCCTTTCAATTT. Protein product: CASSQSSGGPFQF.

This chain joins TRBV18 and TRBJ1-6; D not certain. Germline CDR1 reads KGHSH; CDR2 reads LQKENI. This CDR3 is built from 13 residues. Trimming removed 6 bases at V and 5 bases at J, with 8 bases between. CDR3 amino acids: CASSTNDNSPLHF. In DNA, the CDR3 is TGTGCCAGCTCTACTAACGATAATTCACCCCTCCACTTT.

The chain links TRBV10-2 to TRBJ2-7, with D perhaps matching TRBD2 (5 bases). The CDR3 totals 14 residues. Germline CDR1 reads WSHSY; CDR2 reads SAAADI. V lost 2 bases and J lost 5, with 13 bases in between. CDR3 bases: TGCGCCAGCAGTGAGGCGCCTAGCAAACACGAGCAGTACTTC. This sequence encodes CASSEAPSKHEQYF.

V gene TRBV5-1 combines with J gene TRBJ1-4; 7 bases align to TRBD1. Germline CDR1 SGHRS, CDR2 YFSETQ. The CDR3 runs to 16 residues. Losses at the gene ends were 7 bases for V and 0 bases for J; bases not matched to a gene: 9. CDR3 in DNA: TGCGCCAGCTCGGTGGGACAGCCGACAACTAATGAAAAACTGTTTTTT. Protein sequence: CASSVGQPTTNEKLFF. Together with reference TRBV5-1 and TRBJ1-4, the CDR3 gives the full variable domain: KAGVTQTPRYLIKTRGQQVTLSCSPISGHRSVSWYQQTPGQGLQFLFEYFSETQRNKGNFPGRFSGRQFSNSRSEMNVSTLELGDSALYLCASSVGQPTTNEKLFFGSGTQLSVL.

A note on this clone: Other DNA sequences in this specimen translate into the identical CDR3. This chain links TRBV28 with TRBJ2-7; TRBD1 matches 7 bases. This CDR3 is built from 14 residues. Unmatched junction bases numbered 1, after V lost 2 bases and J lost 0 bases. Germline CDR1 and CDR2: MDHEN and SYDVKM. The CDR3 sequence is CASSLAGGSYEQYF. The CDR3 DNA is TGTGCCAGCAGTTTAGCAGGGGGCTCCTACGAGCAGTACTTC.

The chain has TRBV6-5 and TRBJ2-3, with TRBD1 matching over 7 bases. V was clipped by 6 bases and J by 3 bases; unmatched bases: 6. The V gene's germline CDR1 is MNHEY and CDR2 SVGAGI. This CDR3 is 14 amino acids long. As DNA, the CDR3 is TGTGCCAGCAGGGCAGAGACAGGGACAGATACGCAGTATTTT. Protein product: CASRAETGTDTQYF.

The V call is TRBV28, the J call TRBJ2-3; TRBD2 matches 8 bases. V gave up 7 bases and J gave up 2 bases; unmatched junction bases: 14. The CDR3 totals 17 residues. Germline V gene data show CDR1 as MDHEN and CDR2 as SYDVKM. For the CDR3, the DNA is TGTGCCAGCACCCTCGGGAGGCGGGGGGTTCCCACAGATACGCAGTATTTT. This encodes CASTLGRRGVPTDTQYF.

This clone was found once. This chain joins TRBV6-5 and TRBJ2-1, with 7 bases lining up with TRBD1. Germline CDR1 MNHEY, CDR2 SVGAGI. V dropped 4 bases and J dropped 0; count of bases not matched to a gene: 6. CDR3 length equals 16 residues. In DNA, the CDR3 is TGTGCCAGCAGTTTTCACAGGGGTGTCTCCTACAATGAGCAGTTCTTC. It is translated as CASSFHRGVSYNEQFF.

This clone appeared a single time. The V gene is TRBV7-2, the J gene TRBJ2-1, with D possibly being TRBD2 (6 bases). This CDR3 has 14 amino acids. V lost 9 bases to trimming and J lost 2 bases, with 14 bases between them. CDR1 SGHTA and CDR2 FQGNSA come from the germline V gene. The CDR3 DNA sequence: TGTGCCAGTGATAGCGGCGTAGCCTACAATGAGCAGTTCTTC. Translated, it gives CASDSGVAYNEQFF.

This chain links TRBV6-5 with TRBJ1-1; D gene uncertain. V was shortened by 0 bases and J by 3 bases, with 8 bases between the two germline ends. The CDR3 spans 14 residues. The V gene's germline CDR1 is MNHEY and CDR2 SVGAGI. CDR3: CASSYSHTDTEAFF. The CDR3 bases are TGTGCCAGCAGTTACTCGCACACAGACACTGAAGCTTTCTTT.

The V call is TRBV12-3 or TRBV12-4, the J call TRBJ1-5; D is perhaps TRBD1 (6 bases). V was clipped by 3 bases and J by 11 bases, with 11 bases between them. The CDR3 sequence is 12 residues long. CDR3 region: CASSFEGGAQHF. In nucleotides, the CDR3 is TGTGCCAGCAGTTTTGAGGGGGGGGCCCAGCATTTT.

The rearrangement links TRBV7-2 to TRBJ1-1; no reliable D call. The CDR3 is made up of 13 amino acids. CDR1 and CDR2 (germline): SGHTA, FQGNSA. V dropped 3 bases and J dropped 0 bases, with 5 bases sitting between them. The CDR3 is CASSFSMNTEAFF. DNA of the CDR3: TGTGCCAGCAGCTTTTCTATGAACACTGAAGCTTTCTTT.

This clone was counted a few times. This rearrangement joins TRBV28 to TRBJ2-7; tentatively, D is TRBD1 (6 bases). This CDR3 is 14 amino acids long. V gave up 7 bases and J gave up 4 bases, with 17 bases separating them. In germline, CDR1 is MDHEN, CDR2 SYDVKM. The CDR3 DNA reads TGTGCCAGCACCAAGGGGGTGTTGGGGTACGAGCAGTACTTC. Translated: CASTKGVLGYEQYF.

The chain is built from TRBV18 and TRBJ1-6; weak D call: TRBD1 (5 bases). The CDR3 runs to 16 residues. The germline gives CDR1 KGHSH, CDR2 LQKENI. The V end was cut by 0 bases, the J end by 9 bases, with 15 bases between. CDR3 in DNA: TGTGCCAGCTCACCACCGAACCAGGGTGTTGGTTCACCCCTCCACTTT. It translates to CASSPPNQGVGSPLHF.